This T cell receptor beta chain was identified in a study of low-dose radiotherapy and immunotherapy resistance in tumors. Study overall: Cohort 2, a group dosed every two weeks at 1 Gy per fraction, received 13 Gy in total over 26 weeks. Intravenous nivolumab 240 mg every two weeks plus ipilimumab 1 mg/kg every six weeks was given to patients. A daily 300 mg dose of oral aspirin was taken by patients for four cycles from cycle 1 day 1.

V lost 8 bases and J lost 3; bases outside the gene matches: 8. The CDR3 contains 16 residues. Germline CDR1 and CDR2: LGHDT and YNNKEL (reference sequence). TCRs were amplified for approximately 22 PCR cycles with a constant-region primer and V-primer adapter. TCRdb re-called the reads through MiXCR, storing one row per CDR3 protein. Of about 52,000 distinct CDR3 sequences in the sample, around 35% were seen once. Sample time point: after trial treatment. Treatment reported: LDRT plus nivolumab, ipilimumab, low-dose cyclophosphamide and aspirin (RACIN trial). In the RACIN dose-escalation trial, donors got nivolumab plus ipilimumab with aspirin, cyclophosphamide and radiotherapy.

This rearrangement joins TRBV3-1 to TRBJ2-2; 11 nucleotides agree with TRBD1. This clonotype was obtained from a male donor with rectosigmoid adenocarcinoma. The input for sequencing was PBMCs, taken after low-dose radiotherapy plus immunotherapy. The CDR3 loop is CASPRTGGSHTGELFF. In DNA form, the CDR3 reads TGTGCCAGCCCCCGGACAGGGGGCTCGCACACCGGGGAGCTGTTTTTT.